This T cell receptor (beta chain) was sequenced during a study of early T cells in non-severe SARS-CoV-2 infection. Trimming pared 4 bases from V and 0 bases from J, leaving 1 base between. Germline assignment: CDR1 SGHRS and CDR2 YFSETQ. CDR3 size: 12 residues. TCRdb itself ran the 5' RACE reads through MiXCR, one entry per CDR3 protein. The data contain fewer than 70,000 distinct CDR3 sequences, over 10% of them singletons. Findings and limits, study-wide: Using VDJdb, the matching emphasized anti-spike CD8 responses while missing private and CD4 specificities.

This clonotype was counted at least ten times. No antigen is known for it. This TCR was recovered from an adult who was a healthcare worker with PCR-confirmed SARS-CoV-2 infection or an uninfected control (not recorded which). The genes are TRBV5-1 and TRBJ2-2; D gene unclear. The material sequenced was whole blood. CDR3 sequence: CASSPNTGELFF. CDR3 bases: TGCGCCAGCAGCCCGAACACCGGGGAGCTGTTTTTT.